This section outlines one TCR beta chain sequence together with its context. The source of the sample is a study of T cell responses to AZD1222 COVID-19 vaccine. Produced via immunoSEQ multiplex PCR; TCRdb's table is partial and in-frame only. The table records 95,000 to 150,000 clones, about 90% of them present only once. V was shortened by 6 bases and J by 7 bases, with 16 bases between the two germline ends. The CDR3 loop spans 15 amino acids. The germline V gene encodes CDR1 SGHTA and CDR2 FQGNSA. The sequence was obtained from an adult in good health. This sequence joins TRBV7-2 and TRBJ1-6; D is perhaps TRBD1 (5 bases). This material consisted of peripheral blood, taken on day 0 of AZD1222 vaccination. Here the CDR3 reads CASRTGRQGNSPLHF. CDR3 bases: TGTGCCAGCAGAACCGGGCGTCAGGGCAATTCACCCCTCCACTTT.